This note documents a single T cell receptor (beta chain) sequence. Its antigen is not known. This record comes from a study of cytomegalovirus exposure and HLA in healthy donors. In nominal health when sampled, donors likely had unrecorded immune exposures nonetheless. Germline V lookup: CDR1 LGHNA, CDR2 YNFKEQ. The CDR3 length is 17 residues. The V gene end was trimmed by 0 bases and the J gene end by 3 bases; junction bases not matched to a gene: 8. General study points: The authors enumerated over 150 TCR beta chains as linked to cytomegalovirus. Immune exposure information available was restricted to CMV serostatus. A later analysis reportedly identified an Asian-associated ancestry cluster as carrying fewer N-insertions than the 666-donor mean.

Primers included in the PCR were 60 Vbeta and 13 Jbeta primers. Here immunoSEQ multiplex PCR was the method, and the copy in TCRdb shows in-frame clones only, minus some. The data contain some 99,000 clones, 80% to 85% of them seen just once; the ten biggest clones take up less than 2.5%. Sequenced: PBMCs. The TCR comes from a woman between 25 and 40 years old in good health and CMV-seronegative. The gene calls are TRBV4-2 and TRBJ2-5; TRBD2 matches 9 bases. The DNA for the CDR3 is TGTGCCAGCAGCCAAGATAGGCTAGCGGGAAAAGAAGAGACCCAGTACTTC. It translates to CASSQDRLAGKEETQYF.